This T cell receptor (beta chain) was identified during a study of T cells after yellow fever vaccination. Overall study results and limits: The CD4 and CD8 compartments had a small share of their clonotypes in common.

The V gene's germline CDR1 is LGHNA and CDR2 YNFKEQ. The CDR3 has 16 residues. The ends were cut back, 3 bases at V and 9 bases at J, with 20 bases in the middle. TCRdb re-called the 5' RACE reads with MiXCR, one entry per CDR3 protein. The sample consists of about 340,000 distinct CDR3 sequences, 4% of them appearing once. Many counts were recorded for this clonotype. Its specificity is not known. The source is a man between 18 and 29 years old who received the YFV17D yellow fever vaccine. The chain is built from TRBV4-2 and TRBJ2-2; D is perhaps TRBD1 (6 bases). The sample in question was PBMCs, obtained 5 days after the yellow fever booster vaccination. Written as DNA, the CDR3 is TGTGCCAGCAGCCAGATTCACAGGGACATCCACCGGGAGCTGTTTTTT. Its protein is CASSQIHRDIHRELFF.